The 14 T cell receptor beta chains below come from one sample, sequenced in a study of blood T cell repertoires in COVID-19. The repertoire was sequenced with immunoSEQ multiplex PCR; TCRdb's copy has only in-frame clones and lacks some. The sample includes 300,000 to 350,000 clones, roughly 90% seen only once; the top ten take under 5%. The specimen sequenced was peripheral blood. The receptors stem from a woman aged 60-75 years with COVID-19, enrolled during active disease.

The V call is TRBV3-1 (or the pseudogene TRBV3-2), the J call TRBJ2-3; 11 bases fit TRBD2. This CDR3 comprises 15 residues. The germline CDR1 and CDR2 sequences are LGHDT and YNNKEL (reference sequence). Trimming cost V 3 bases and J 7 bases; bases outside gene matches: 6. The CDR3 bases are TGTGCCAGCAGCCAGACTAGCGGGGACTTTTATACGCAGTATTTT. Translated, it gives CASSQTSGDFYTQYF.

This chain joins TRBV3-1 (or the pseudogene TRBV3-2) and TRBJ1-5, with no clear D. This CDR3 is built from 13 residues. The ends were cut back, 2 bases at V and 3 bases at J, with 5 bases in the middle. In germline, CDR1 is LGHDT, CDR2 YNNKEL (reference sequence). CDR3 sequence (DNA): TGTGCCAGCAGCCAACAGATCAATCAGCCCCAGCATTTT. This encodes CASSQQINQPQHF.

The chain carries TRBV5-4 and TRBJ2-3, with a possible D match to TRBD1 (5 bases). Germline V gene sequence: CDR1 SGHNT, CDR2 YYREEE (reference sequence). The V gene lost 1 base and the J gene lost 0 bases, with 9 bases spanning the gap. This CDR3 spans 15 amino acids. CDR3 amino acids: CASSLMGPSTDTQYF. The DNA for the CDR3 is TGTGCCAGCAGCTTGATGGGGCCTAGCACAGATACGCAGTATTTT. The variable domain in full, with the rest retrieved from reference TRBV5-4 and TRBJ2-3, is ETGVTQSPTHLIKTRGQQVTLRCSSQSGHNTVSWYQQALGQGPQFIFQYYREEENGRGNFPPRFSGLQFPNYSSELNVNALELDDSALYLCASSLMGPSTDTQYFGPGTRLTVL.

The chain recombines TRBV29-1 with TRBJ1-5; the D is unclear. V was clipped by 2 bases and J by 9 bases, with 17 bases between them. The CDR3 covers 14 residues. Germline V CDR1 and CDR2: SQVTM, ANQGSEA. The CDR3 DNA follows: TGCAGCGTTGAACAGGAAGTCCTAGCGGGGCCCCAGCATTTT. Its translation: CSVEQEVLAGPQHF.

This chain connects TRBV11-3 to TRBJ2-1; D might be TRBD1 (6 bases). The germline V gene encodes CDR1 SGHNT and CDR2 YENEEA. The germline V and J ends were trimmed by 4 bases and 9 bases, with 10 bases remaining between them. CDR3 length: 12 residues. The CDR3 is CASSSGEGEQFF. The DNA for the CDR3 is TGTGCCAGCAGCTCAGGGGAAGGTGAGCAGTTCTTC.

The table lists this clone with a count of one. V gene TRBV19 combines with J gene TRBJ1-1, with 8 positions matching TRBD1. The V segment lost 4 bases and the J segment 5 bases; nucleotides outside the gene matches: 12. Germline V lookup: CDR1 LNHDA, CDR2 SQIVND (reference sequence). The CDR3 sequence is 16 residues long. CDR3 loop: CASSTTSQTGGTEAFF. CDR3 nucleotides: TGTGCCAGTAGTACCACTAGTCAAACAGGGGGAACTGAAGCTTTCTTT.

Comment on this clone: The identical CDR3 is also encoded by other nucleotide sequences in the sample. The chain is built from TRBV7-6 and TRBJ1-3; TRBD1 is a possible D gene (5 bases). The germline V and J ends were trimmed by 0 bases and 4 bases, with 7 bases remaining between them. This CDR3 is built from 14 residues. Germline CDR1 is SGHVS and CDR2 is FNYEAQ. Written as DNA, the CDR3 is TGTGCCAGCAGCTTAGCAGGGGTAGGAAACACCATATATTTT. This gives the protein CASSLAGVGNTIYF.

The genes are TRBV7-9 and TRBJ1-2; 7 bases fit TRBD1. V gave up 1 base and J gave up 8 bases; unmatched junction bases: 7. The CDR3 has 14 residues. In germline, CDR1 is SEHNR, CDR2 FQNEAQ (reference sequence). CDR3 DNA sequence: TGTGCCAGCAGCTTAGAACAGGGGCATTACGGCTACACCTTC. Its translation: CASSLEQGHYGYTF.

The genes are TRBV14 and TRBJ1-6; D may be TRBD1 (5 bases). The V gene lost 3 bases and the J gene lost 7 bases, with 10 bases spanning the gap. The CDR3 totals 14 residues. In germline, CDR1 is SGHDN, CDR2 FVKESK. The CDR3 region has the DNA TGTGCCAGCAGCCATGCAGGGTACAATTCACCCCTCCACTTT. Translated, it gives CASSHAGYNSPLHF.

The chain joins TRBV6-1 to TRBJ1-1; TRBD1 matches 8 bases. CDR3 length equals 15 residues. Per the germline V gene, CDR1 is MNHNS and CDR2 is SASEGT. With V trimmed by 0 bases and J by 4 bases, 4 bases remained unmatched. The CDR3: CASSEAGTGGTEAFF. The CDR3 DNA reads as TGTGCCAGCAGTGAAGCAGGCACAGGGGGCACTGAAGCTTTCTTT.

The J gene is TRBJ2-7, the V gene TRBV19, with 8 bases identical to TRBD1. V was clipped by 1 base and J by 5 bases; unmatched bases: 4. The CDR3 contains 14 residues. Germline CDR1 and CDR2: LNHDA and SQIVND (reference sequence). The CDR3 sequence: CASSIVQGANEQYF. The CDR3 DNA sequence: TGTGCCAGTAGTATAGTCCAGGGGGCCAACGAGCAGTACTTC. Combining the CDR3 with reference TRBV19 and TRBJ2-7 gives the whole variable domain DGGITQSPKYLFRKEGQNVTLSCEQNLNHDAMYWYRQDPGQGLRLIYYSQIVNDFQKGDIAEGYSVSREKKESFPLTVTSAQKNPTAFYLCASSIVQGANEQYFGPGTRLTVT.

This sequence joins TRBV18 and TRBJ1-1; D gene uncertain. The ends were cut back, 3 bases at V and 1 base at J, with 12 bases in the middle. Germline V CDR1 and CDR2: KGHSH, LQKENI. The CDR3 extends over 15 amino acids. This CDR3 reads CASSPSLGQNTEAFF. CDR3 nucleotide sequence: TGTGCCAGCTCACCCTCCCTTGGGCAGAACACTGAAGCTTTCTTT.

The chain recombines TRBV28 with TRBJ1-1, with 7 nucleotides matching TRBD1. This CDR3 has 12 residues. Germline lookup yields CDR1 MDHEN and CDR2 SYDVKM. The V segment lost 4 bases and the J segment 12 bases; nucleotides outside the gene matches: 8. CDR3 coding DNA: TGTGCCAGCAGTTCCCGGGACAGAGGACCTTTCTTT. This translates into CASSSRDRGPFF.

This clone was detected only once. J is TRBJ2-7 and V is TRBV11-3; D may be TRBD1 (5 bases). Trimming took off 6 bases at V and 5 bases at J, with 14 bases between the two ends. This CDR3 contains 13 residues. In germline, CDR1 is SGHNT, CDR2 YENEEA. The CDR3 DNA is TGTGCCAGCAGATCTGGGGCTGGGAACGAGCAGTACTTC. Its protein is CASRSGAGNEQYF. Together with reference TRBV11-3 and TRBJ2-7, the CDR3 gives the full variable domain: EAGVVQSPRYKIIEKKQPVAFWCNPISGHNTLYWYLQNLGQGPELLIRYENEEAVDDSQLPKDRFSAERLKGVDSTLKIQPAELGDSAVYLCASRSGAGNEQYFGPGTRLTVT.